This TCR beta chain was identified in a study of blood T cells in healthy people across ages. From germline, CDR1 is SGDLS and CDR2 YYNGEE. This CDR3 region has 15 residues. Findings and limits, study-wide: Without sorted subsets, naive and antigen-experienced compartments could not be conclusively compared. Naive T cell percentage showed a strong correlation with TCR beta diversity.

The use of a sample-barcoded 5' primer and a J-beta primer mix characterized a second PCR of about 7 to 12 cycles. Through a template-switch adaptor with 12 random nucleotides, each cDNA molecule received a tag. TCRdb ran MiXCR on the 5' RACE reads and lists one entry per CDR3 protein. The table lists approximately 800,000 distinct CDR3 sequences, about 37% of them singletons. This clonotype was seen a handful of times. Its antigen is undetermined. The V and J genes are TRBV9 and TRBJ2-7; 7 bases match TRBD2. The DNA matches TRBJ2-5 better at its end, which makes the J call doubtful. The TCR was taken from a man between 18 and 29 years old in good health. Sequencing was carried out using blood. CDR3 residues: CASSVGTRDQETQYF. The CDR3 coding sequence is TGTGCCAGCAGCGTAGGGACTAGGGATCAAGAGACCCAGTACTTC.